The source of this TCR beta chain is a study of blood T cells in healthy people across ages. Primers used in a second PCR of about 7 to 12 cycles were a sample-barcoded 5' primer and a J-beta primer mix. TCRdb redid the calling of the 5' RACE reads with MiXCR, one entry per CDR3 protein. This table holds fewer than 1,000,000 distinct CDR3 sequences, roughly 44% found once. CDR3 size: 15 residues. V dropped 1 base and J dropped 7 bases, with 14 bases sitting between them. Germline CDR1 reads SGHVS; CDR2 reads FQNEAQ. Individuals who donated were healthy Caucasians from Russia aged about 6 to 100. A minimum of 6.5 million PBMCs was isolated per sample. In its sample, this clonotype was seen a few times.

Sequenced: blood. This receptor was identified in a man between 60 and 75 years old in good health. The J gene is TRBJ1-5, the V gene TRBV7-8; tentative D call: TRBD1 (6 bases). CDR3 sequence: CASSLETPGAQPQHF. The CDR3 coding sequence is TGTGCCAGCAGCTTAGAAACGCCAGGGGCCCAGCCCCAGCATTTT.